These 25 T cell receptor beta chains were sequenced from one sample in a study of neurological immune-mediated disorders. TCRdb recomputed calls from the 5' RACE reads with MiXCR, one row per CDR3 protein. The data contain around 52,000 distinct CDR3 sequences, about 5% of them singletons. The sequenced sample consisted of CD4+ T cells from blood. Receptors originate from a woman aged 18-29 years with multiple sclerosis.

This clonotype was observed many times. This chain uses TRBV10-3 with TRBJ2-3; 11 bases are a match to TRBD1. Germline V gene sequence: CDR1 ENHRY, CDR2 SYGVKD. V lost 7 bases, J lost 3 bases, and 9 bases stayed unmatched. CDR3 length equals 16 residues. This CDR3 reads CAITSGQGARTDTQYF. The CDR3 nucleotides read TGTGCCATCACCTCCGGACAGGGGGCGAGGACAGATACGCAGTATTTT.

This clonotype was picked up many times. The chain couples TRBV20-1 to TRBJ1-4; 7 positions agree with TRBD1. In germline, CDR1 is DFQATT, CDR2 SNEGSKA (reference sequence). J was trimmed by 5 bases and V by 0 bases; bases with no gene match: 6. The CDR3 has 15 amino acids. CDR3 nucleotides: TGCAGTGCTAGAGAATTAGGGGGACAGAATGAAAAACTGTTTTTT. Its protein product is CSARELGGQNEKLFF.

At least ten counts were recorded for this clonotype. The chain carries TRBV28 and TRBJ2-2; 7 positions match TRBD2. Germline V gene data show CDR1 as MDHEN and CDR2 as SYDVKM. V was pared by 3 bases and J by 4 bases, with 5 bases of the junction left unmatched. The CDR3 consists of 15 residues. CDR3 sequence (DNA): TGTGCCAGCAGTTTGGGGGGGAGCGGCACCGGGGAGCTGTTTTTT. Translating it yields CASSLGGSGTGELFF.

This clonotype was counted ten times or more. The V gene is TRBV20-1, the J gene TRBJ1-2, with D perhaps matching TRBD1 (6 bases). Between the trimmed V and J ends, which lost 4 bases and 3 bases, there was a span of 15 bases. Germline V gene lookup returns CDR1 DFQATT and CDR2 SNEGSKA (reference sequence). The CDR3 is 14 residues long. The CDR3 DNA sequence: TGCAGTGCTATCCGGGACACCACCTACTATGGCTACACCTTC. Protein: CSAIRDTTYYGYTF.

This clonotype was detected many times. This chain uses TRBV20-1 with TRBJ2-6; D gene uncertain. The CDR3 runs 14 residues. Germline lookup yields CDR1 DFQATT and CDR2 SNEGSKA (reference sequence). Between the trimmed V and J ends, which lost 3 bases and 2 bases, there was a span of 8 bases. The CDR3 region has the DNA TGCAGTGCTAGTCACCGTACTGGGGCCAACGTCCTGACTTTC. Residues: CSASHRTGANVLTF.

The sample holds many counts of this clonotype. The chain recombines TRBV5-1 with TRBJ2-5; D might be TRBD2 (5 bases). There are 15 residues in the CDR3. CDR1 is SGHRS and CDR2 is YFSETQ in the germline V gene. Deletions cut 0 bases from V and 5 bases from J, with 14 bases between. CDR3 nucleotides: TGCGCCAGCAGCTTGGAGGCGGTTCGAGGGGAGACCCAGTACTTC. This codes for CASSLEAVRGETQYF.

By sample fraction, this clonotype is medium-sized. J is TRBJ2-1 and V is TRBV4-3, with D unresolved. This CDR3 spans 13 amino acids. V was pared by 0 bases and J by 11 bases, with 11 bases between. CDR1 and CDR2 (germline): LGHNA, YSLEER. The CDR3 sequence: CASSQDLGTQQFF. CDR3 nucleotides: TGCGCCAGCAGCCAAGATCTCGGAACACAGCAGTTCTTC.

This clonotype is deemed medium-sized. J is TRBJ2-3 and V is TRBV20-1, with no clear D. This CDR3 is 15 amino acids long. Germline V gene data show CDR1 as DFQATT and CDR2 as SNEGSKA (reference sequence). With 3 bases removed from V and 0 bases from J, the gap between germline ends came to 13 bases. CDR3 protein: CSARYPGPSTDTQYF. The CDR3 DNA is TGCAGTGCTAGGTATCCCGGACCGAGCACAGATACGCAGTATTTT.

Ten or more counts support this clonotype. The genes are TRBV4-3 and TRBJ1-1; D is ambiguous. Trimming pared 0 bases from V and 8 bases from J, leaving 10 bases between. Germline lookup yields CDR1 LGHNA and CDR2 YSLEER. This CDR3 comprises 13 residues. Here the CDR3 reads CASSQDRFGEAFF. The CDR3 DNA is TGCGCCAGCAGCCAAGATCGTTTCGGGGAAGCTTTCTTT.

At least ten counts were recorded for this clonotype. J is TRBJ2-1 and V is TRBV11-2, with D possibly being TRBD1 or TRBD2 (5 bases each). The CDR3 is made up of 13 amino acids. V dropped 3 bases and J dropped 9 bases, with 12 bases sitting between them. Germline CDR1 and CDR2: SGHAT and FQNNGV. The DNA of the CDR3 is TGTGCCAGCAGCTTGGGGACGGCTGGTGAGCAGTTCTTC. It is translated as CASSLGTAGEQFF.

This clonotype was observed at least ten times. The J gene is TRBJ1-2, the V gene TRBV18, with 7 bases fitting TRBD1. Germline V lookup: CDR1 KGHSH, CDR2 LQKENI. There are 15 residues in the CDR3. V dropped 2 bases and J dropped 5; count of bases not matched to a gene: 8. CDR3 amino acids: CASSPTRGVDYGYTF. CDR3 nucleotide sequence: TGTGCCAGCTCACCAACCAGGGGGGTCGATTATGGCTACACCTTC.

In its sample, this clonotype was seen a few times. The V and J genes are TRBV20-1 and TRBJ2-5, with TRBD1 matching over 10 bases. Germline CDR1 and CDR2: DFQATT and SNEGSKA (reference sequence). This CDR3 is built from 19 residues. V was pared by 1 base and J by 5 bases, with 19 bases of the junction left unmatched. The CDR3 sequence: CSARGPDRGRWVLEETQYF. The CDR3, as DNA: TGCAGTGCTAGAGGCCCCGACAGGGGGCGTTGGGTCTTAGAGGAGACCCAGTACTTC.

Ten or more counts support this clonotype. This chain joins TRBV20-1 and TRBJ1-5; 9 bases line up with TRBD1. V trimming: 1 base; J trimming: 0 bases; junction bases outside the gene matches: 10. CDR1 is DFQATT, CDR2 SNEGSKA, per germline (reference sequence). The CDR3 loop spans 18 amino acids. The CDR3 coding sequence is TGCAGTGCTAGAGCCGCCCGACAGGGGGTTAATAGCAATCAGCCCCAGCATTTT. Protein sequence: CSARAARQGVNSNQPQHF.

There are many counts of this clonotype. The chain couples TRBV25-1 to TRBJ2-1; perhaps TRBD1 as D (5 bases). V lost 1 base to trimming and J lost 5 bases, with 12 bases between them. CDR1 and CDR2 (germline): MGHDK, SYGVNS. CDR3 size: 15 residues. The DNA of the CDR3 is TGTGCCAGCAGTGAATCGTATGGGGCGGACAATGAGCAGTTCTTC. It codes for CASSESYGADNEQFF.

In its sample, this clonotype was seen many times. V is TRBV20-1 and J is TRBJ2-3, with 8 bases aligning to TRBD2. The V segment lost 8 bases and the J segment 3 bases; nucleotides outside the gene matches: 10. The CDR3 loop spans 14 amino acids. Germline-derived CDR1 and CDR2 are DFQATT and SNEGSKA (reference sequence). The CDR3 nucleotides are TGCAGTCTCCTGAACTTAGCGGGAACAGATACGCAGTATTTT. Encoded protein: CSLLNLAGTDTQYF.

This clonotype was observed at least ten times. V and J are TRBV29-1 and TRBJ1-5; no firm D call. Trimming removed 6 bases from V and 0 bases from J, with 12 bases in between. This CDR3 has 14 residues. Germline V lookup: CDR1 SQVTM, CDR2 ANQGSEA. CDR3 bases: TGCAGCGTGGCCCCGGGGAATAGCAATCAGCCCCAGCATTTT. It encodes CSVAPGNSNQPQHF.

This clonotype was seen at least ten times. The chain employs TRBV14 and TRBJ2-1; D tentatively reads TRBD1 or TRBD2 (5 bases each). This CDR3 comprises 13 residues. CDR1 and CDR2 from the germline V gene are SGHDN and FVKESK. The V and J ends lost 0 bases and 16 bases respectively, with 16 bases between them. The CDR3 loop reads CASSQDRGLPVFF. The CDR3 DNA is TGTGCCAGCAGCCAAGATCGGGGCCTGCCCGTCTTCTTC.

This clonotype was counted ten times or more. The chain uses TRBV5-1 and TRBJ2-7; possibly TRBD2 for D (6 bases). V dropped 2 bases and J dropped 3 bases, with 12 bases sitting between them. Germline V gives CDR1 SGHRS, CDR2 YFSETQ. CDR3 size: 14 residues. CDR3: CASSLAGGIYEQYV. DNA of the CDR3: TGCGCCAGCAGCTTAGCGGGTGGGATCTACGAGCAGTACGTC.

This clonotype was counted at least ten times. V is TRBV11-2 and J is TRBJ2-5; the D is unclear. Trimming pared 2 bases from V and 9 bases from J, leaving 7 bases between. The length of the CDR3 is 11 residues. Germline CDR1 and CDR2: SGHAT and FQNNGV. The CDR3 DNA reads as TGTGCCAGCAGCTTACTTCTCGCCCAGTACTTC. Its protein is CASSLLLAQYF.

This chain links TRBV18 with TRBJ1-6; 10 bases are shared with TRBD1. Trimming removed 3 bases from V and 10 bases from J; junction bases left unmatched: 6. Germline CDR1 reads KGHSH; CDR2 reads LQKENI. The length of the CDR3 is 15 residues. The CDR3 reads CASSPPGQGRSPLHF. As DNA, the CDR3 is TGTGCCAGCTCACCTCCGGGACAGGGGCGATCACCCCTCCACTTT.

This clonotype was counted ten times or more. V usage is TRBV11-2 and J usage is TRBJ2-7, with D perhaps assigned TRBD1 or TRBD2 (5 bases each). The germline V and J ends were trimmed by 0 bases and 6 bases, with 18 bases remaining between them. This CDR3 is built from 16 residues. Per the germline V gene, CDR1 is SGHAT and CDR2 is FQNNGV. The CDR3 reads CASSLDRPGKGGEQYF. The CDR3 DNA is TGTGCCAGCAGCTTAGATCGTCCAGGGAAAGGAGGCGAGCAGTACTTC.

This clonotype was detected only a few times. The genes are TRBV3-1 and TRBJ2-6; unclear D gene. The CDR3 is made up of 16 amino acids. V lost 4 bases to trimming and J lost 1 base, with 11 bases between them. In germline, CDR1 is LGHDT, CDR2 YNNKEL (reference sequence). The CDR3 protein is CASSPSLASGANVLTF. CDR3 DNA sequence: TGTGCCAGCAGCCCGAGCCTGGCTTCTGGGGCCAACGTCCTGACTTTC.

This clonotype has a handful of counts. The rearrangement joins TRBV18 to TRBJ2-2; D not certain. Germline lookup yields CDR1 KGHSH and CDR2 LQKENI. V dropped 3 bases and J dropped 4 bases, with 15 bases sitting between them. The CDR3 totals 16 residues. The CDR3, as DNA: TGTGCCAGCTCACCCGTCTCCACCGGTATCACCGGGGAGCTGTTTTTT. Translated, it gives CASSPVSTGITGELFF.

In this sample, this clonotype turned up many times. V is TRBV20-1 and J is TRBJ2-3; D tentatively fits TRBD1 or TRBD2 (5 bases each). The CDR3 extends over 19 amino acids. Germline V lookup: CDR1 DFQATT, CDR2 SNEGSKA (reference sequence). V lost 5 bases and J lost 4, with 31 bases in between. This CDR3 reads CSAFPQTPGPLRKADTQYF. Here the CDR3 DNA reads TGCAGTGCTTTTCCACAAACGCCGGGACCACTAAGAAAGGCAGATACGCAGTATTTT.

In its sample, this clonotype was seen many times. This chain connects TRBV7-6 to TRBJ1-5; D is perhaps TRBD1 (5 bases). The CDR3 runs 19 residues. The V and J ends lost 2 bases and 0 bases respectively, with 20 bases between them. Germline CDR1 reads SGHVS; CDR2 reads FNYEAQ. Written as DNA, the CDR3 is TGTGCCAGCAGCTTACAGGGAGCAACGGCGGGTCCTAGCAATCAGCCCCAGCATTTT. As protein: CASSLQGATAGPSNQPQHF.